The T cell receptor (beta chain) under discussion was sequenced for a study of CD8+CD57+ T cells in acquired aplastic anemia. The trim removed 6 bases at V and 5 bases at J, leaving 6 bases unmatched. The CDR3 covers 14 residues. Germline V CDR1 and CDR2: DFQATT, SNEGSKA (reference sequence). This clonotype was seen at least ten times. Patients who underwent sequencing had shown CD8+CD57+ cell expansion by flow cytometry. CDR3 and TCR beta VDJ profiling relied on a genomic DNA template. Via MiXCR, TCRdb re-called the reads, giving one row per CDR3 protein. The table includes about 200,000 distinct CDR3 sequences, roughly 50% detected once.

Source material: sorted CD4+, CD8+, or CD8+CD57+ T cells (not recorded which) from PBMCs. The rearrangement links TRBV20-1 to TRBJ2-2, with TRBD2 matching 10 bases. The sequence derives from a human donor with aplastic anemia. The CDR3, as DNA: TGCAGTGCAAGACGAGCGGGGGGGACCGGGGAGCTGTTTTTT. Translating it yields CSARRAGGTGELFF.